This entry features one T cell receptor (beta chain) sequence. Its antigen is as yet unknown. With 1 base clipped from V and 3 bases from J, the junction kept 6 bases outside the gene matches. Germline values: CDR1 LGHNA, CDR2 YSLEER. The CDR3 length is 16 residues. The sample is drawn from a study of Ad26.COV2.S vaccination and SARS-CoV-2 variants. TCRdb's table, derived via immunoSEQ multiplex PCR, lists solely in-frame clones and lacks some. The sample includes roughly 100,000 clones, around three quarters seen only once; the top ten take around 15%. The study, taken as a whole, reports: Quantification of TCR breadth and depth may have yielded underestimates of total T cell responses. Substantial breadth in spike-specific CD8+ and CD4+ T cell responses was reportedly seen after vaccination.

The source of this sequence is a human donor who had recovered from COVID-19. Here the sequenced sample was peripheral blood, taken after recovery from COVID-19. The chain recombines TRBV4-3 with TRBJ2-5; 9 positions agree with TRBD2. The CDR3 protein is CASSQGAAGGEETQYF. CDR3 nucleotides: TGCGCCAGCAGCCAAGGGGCAGCGGGGGGCGAAGAGACCCAGTACTTC.